This TCR beta chain was profiled in a study of tumor-infiltrating lymphocytes in localized non-small cell lung cancer. About the research overall: Resected tumor was paired with non-adjacent uninvolved lung from the same patient.

The table came from immunoSEQ multiplex PCR; TCRdb's copy has only in-frame clones and leaves some out. This sample has roughly 11,000 clones; about four fifths occur once, and the top ten carry roughly 8%. By share, this clone counts as large. Its antigen is not known. The V gene's germline CDR1 is MDHEN and CDR2 SYDVKM. CDR3 length equals 11 residues. Trimming stripped 8 bases from V and 1 base from J, with 5 bases between. Overall study findings and caveats: TCR sequencing covered a subset of patients with enough tissue. Each assay used a separate piece of the same tissue.

V and J are TRBV28 and TRBJ1-1; no definite D call. The sequenced material came from lung tumor tissue. This TCR was recovered from a human donor with non-small cell lung cancer. CDR3 sequence reads: CASGRNTEAFF. The CDR3 DNA sequence: TGTGCCAGCGGACGGAACACTGAAGCTTTCTTT. The variable domain in full, with the rest retrieved from reference TRBV28 and TRBJ1-1, is DVKVTQSSRYLVKRTGEKVFLECVQDMDHENMFWYRQDPGLGLRLIYFSYDVKMKEKGDIPEGYSVSREKKERFSLILESASTNQTSMYLCASGRNTEAFFGQGTRLTVV.